This T cell receptor (beta chain) was found in a study of CD8 T cells in ankylosing spondylitis. Study-wide results and limits: Among TCR beta sequences, a motif of eight highly homologous variants appeared characteristic of ankylosing spondylitis blood. Significantly higher representation of disease-linked clones was reported for matched ankylosing spondylitis synovial fluid.

About this clonotype: Its antigen is unknown.

MiXCR was run by TCRdb on the 5' RACE reads, yielding one entry per CDR3 protein. This table holds hundreds of thousands of distinct CDR3 sequences, 12% found once. The CDR3 runs 13 residues. Per germline, CDR1 SGHRS and CDR2 YFSETQ. Between the trimmed V and J ends, which lost 4 bases and 7 bases, there was a span of 15 bases. The specimen sequenced was blood, either unsorted or a sorted T cell fraction (not recorded which). The V and J genes are TRBV5-1 and TRBJ2-7; D may match TRBD1 or TRBD2 (5 bases each). The receptor comes from a male donor with ankylosing spondylitis. DNA for the CDR3: TGCGCCAGCAGCACGGGACCCTCGGGGGAGCAGTACTTC. It translates to CASSTGPSGEQYF.